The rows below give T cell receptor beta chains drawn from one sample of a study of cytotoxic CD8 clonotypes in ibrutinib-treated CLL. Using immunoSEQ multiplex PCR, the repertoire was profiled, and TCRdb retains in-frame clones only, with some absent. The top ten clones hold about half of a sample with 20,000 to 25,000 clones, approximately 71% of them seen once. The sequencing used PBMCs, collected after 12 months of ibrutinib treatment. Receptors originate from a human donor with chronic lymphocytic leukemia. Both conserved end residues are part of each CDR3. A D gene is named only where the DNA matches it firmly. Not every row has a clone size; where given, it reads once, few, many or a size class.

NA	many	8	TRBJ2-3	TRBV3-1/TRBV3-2	TGTGCCAGCAGCCAATCATATTTT	CASSQSYF
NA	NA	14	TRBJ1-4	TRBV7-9	TGTGCCAGCAGCCTCGCGCGGGACGACGAAAAACTGTTTTTT	CASSLARDDEKLFF
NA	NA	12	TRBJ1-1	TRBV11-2	TGTGCCAGCAGCTCTACTTGGGGGAAGGCTTTCTTT	CASSSTWGKAFF
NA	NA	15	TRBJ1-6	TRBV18	TGTGCCAGCTCACCACGGGCGGGAGTAGAATCACCCCTCCACTTT	CASSPRAGVESPLHF
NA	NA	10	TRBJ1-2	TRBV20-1	TGCAGTGTAGGGAGGGATGGCTACACCTTC	CSVGRDGYTF
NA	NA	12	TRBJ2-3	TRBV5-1	TGCGCCAGCAGCTCAGGGACAGATACGCAGTATTTT	CASSSGTDTQYF
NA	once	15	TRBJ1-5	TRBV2	TGTGCCAGCAGTGGGGCCGCCCGAGGCAATCAGCCCCAGCATTTT	CASSGAARGNQPQHF
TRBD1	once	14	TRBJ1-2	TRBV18	TGTGCCAGCTCAGCCCGACAGGGAGAATATGGCTACACCTTC	CASSARQGEYGYTF
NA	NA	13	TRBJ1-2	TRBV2	TGTGCCAGCAGTGAGCAGAGGGCTGGTGGCTACACCTTC	CASSEQRAGGYTF
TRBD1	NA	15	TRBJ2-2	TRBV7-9	TGTGCCAGCAGCTTAACAACAGGGGGAACCGGGGAGCTGTTTTTT	CASSLTTGGTGELFF
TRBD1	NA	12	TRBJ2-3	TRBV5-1	TGCGCCAGCAGCTTGGGGACAGGGCTCTCGTATTTT	CASSLGTGLSYF
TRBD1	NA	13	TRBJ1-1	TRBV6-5	TGTGCCAGCAGTATTACAGGGGGAAGTTTTGCTTTCTTT	CASSITGGSFAFF
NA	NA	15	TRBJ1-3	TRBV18	TGTGCCAGTTCCGCTGACCCCAGCTCTGGAAACACCATATATTTT	CASSADPSSGNTIYF
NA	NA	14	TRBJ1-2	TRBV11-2	TGTGCCAGCAGCCGCAATGGGGTCGACTATGGCTACACCTTC	CASSRNGVDYGYTF
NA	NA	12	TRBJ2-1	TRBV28	TGTGCCAGCAGTTTAAAGGGCCATGAGCAGTTCTTC	CASSLKGHEQFF
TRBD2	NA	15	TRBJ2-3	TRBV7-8	TGTGCCAGCAGCGAAACCGGACTAGCCCCAGATACGCAGTATTTT	CASSETGLAPDTQYF
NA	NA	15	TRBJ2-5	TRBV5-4	TGTGCCAGCAGCTTGAACATACGGGGGTGGGAGACCCAGTACTTC	CASSLNIRGWETQYF
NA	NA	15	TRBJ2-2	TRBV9	TGTGCCAGCAGCGTAGGCCAGGGGCACACCGGGGAGCTGTTTTTT	CASSVGQGHTGELFF
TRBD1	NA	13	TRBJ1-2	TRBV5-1	TGCGCCAGCAGCTTGACAGGGGGATTTGGCTACACCTTC	CASSLTGGFGYTF
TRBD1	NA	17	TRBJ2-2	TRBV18	TGTGCCAGCTCACCACCGCGGGACAGGGGTTACACCGGGGAGCTGTTTTTT	CASSPPRDRGYTGELFF
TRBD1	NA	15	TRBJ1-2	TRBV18	TGTGCCAGCTCACCGTGGACAGGGGGAGGTGTTGGCTACACCTTC	CASSPWTGGGVGYTF
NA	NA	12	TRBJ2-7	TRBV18	TGTGCCAGCTCACCAGACGCCTCCGAGCAGTACTTC	CASSPDASEQYF
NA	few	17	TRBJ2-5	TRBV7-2	TGTGCCAGCAGCTTGGTAGGGGCTTCGCAGGGGCGAGTGGCCCAGTACTTC	CASSLVGASQGRVAQYF
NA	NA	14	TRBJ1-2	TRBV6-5	TGTGCCAGCAGTTATTCGGGGGGAAGGTATGGCTACACCTTC	CASSYSGGRYGYTF
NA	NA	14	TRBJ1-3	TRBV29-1	TGCAGCGTTGACGTGAGGGGATCTGGAAACACCATATATTTT	CSVDVRGSGNTIYF
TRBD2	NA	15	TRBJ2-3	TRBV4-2	TGTGCCAGCAGCCAAGAGGGGGGGGGCACAGATACGCAGTATTTT	CASSQEGGGTDTQYF
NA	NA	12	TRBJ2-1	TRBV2	TGTGCCAGCAGGAGACAGACTAATGAGCAGTTCTTC	CASRRQTNEQFF
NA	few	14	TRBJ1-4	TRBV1	TGCACCAGCAGCCACCGTCAGGGGAATGAAAAACTGTTTTTT	CTSSHRQGNEKLFF
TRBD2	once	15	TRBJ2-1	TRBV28	TGTGCCAGCAGCCCTAGCGGGAATACCTACAATGAGCAGTTCTTC	CASSPSGNTYNEQFF
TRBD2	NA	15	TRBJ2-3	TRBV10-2	TGCGCCAGCAGCCTACTAGCGGGGGGCACAGATACGCAGTATTTT	CASSLLAGGTDTQYF
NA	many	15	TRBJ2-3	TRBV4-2	TGTGCCAGCAGCTTGGGGTCCTGGGGGACAGATACGCAGTATTTT	CASSLGSWGTDTQYF
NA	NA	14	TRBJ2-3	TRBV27	TGTGCCAGCAGTTTAGTGCGGGGCACAGATACGCAGTATTTT	CASSLVRGTDTQYF
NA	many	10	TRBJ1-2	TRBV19	TGTGCCAGTTACAACTATGGCTACACCTTC	CASYNYGYTF
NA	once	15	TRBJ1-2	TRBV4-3	TGCGCCAGCAGCCAAGGGGCAGGGAGTAACTATGGCTACACCTTC	CASSQGAGSNYGYTF
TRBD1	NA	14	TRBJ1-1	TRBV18	TGTGCCAGCTCACGGACAGGGGGGGATACTGAAGCTTTCTTT	CASSRTGGDTEAFF
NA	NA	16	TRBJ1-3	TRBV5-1	TGCGCCAGCAGCCGCGCAGGGACGAACTCTGGAAACACCATATATTTT	CASSRAGTNSGNTIYF
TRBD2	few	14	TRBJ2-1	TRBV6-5	TGTGCCAGCAGTCGACTAGCGGGGGCGGGGGAGCAGTTCTTC	CASSRLAGAGEQFF
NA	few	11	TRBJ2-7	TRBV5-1	TGCGCCAGCAGCTTGGGCTACGAGCAGTACTTC	CASSLGYEQYF
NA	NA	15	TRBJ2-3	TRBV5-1	TGCGCCAGCAGAAGGCAGGGGACGCAACCAGATACGCAGTATTTT	CASRRQGTQPDTQYF
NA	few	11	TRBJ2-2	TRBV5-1	TGCGCCAGCAGCATTTACGGGGAGCTGTTTTTT	CASSIYGELFF
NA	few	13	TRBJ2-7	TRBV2	TGTGCCAGCAGTTTGGGCAGAACCTACGAGCAGTACTTC	CASSLGRTYEQYF
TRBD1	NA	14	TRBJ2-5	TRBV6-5	TGTGCCAGCAGTCGACAGGGGGCCTGGGAGACCCAGTACTTC	CASSRQGAWETQYF
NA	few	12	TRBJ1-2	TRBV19	TGTGCCAGTAGCATTCCTTCATATGGCTACACCTTC	CASSIPSYGYTF
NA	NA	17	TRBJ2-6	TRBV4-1	TGCGCCAGCAGCCAAGTCGCCACGAGCTCTGGGGCCAACGTCCTGACTTTC	CASSQVATSSGANVLTF
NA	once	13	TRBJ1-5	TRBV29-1	TGCAGCGTTGGGGGGCTGGGGCATCAGCCCCAGCATTTT	CSVGGLGHQPQHF
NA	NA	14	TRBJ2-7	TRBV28	TGTGCCAGCAGTTCCGGGACGCCCGTTTACGGGCAGTACTTC	CASSSGTPVYGQYF
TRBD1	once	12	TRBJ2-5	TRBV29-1	TGCAGCGGGACAGGGTCGGAGGAGACCCAGTACTTC	CSGTGSEETQYF
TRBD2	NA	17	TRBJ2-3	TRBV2	TGTGCCAGCATCCTCGTCAAGTGGGGGGGTGGCACAGATACGCAGTATTTT	CASILVKWGGGTDTQYF
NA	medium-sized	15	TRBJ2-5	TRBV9	TGTGCCAGCAGCCCGATACGGGGCGGTCAAGAGACCCAGTACTTC	CASSPIRGGQETQYF
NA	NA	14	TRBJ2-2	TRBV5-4	TGTGCCAGCAGCTCGGACCTGAACGCCGGGGAGCTGTTTTTT	CASSSDLNAGELFF